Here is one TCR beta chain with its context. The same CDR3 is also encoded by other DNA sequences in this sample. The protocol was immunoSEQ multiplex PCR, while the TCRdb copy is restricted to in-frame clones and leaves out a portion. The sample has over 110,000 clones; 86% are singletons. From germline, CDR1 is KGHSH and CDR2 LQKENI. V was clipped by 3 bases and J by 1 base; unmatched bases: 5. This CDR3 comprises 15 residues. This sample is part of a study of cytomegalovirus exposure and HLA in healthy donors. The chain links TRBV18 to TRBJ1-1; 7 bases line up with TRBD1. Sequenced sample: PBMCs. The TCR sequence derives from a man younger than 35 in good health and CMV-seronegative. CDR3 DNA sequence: TGTGCCAGCTCACCGACAGGGACGGGGAACACTGAAGCTTTCTTT. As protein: CASSPTGTGNTEAFF.